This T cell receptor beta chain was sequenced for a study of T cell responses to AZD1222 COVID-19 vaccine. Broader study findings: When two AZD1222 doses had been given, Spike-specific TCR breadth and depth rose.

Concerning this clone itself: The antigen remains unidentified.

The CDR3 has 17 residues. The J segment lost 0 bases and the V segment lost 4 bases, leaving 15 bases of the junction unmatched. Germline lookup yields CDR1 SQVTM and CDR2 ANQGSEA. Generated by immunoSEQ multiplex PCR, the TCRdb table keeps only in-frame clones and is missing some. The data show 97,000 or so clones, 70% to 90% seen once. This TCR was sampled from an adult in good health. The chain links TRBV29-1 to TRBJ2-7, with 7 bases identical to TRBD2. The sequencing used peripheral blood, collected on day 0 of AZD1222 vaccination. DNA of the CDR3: TGCAGCGTTGTCCCTTTCGGGGCGGGAGACAGCTCCTACGAGCAGTACTTC. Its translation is CSVVPFGAGDSSYEQYF.